This T cell receptor (beta chain) derives from a study of blood T cell repertoires in COVID-19. In the study overall: Sites across the United States, Italy and Spain contributed samples from acute and convalescent COVID-19.

In the authors' workflow: Amplification from reference gene primers served as the basis for estimated nucleated cell counts. Sequencing was performed with immunoSEQ multiplex PCR; in TCRdb, only in-frame clones are kept and a portion is missing. That table supplies the V and J calls and clone size; D and trimming were determined from the DNA. The table lists around 250,000 clones, about 91% of them singletons, with about 3% in the top ten. CDR3 length: 13 residues. V shed 5 bases and J 2 bases; nucleotides not matched to a gene: 6. Germline CDR1 and CDR2: GTSNPN and SVGIG (reference sequence). The study recruited people aged about 18 to 89 years across some 23 US areas. Exposed participants came across a COVID-19 case within 2 weeks before study entry.

The sequencing sample was made of PBMCs or T cells enriched from blood (not recorded which). The V call is TRBV30, the J call TRBJ2-7; 7 bases fit TRBD1. This TCR derives from a man aged 40-50 years who had been exposed to COVID-19. As DNA, the CDR3 is TGTGCCTGGGCCTCGGGACAGCCCTACGAGCAGTACTTC. Translation: CAWASGQPYEQYF.